This TCR beta chain was found in a study of human T cells and chemical hapten exposure. Time point of the sample: patch test 3, about 24 weeks after DPC sensitization. Documented treatment: therapeutic diphenylcyclopropenone sensitization with weekly scalp DPC. During construction of the library, unique molecular identifiers were attached to individual cDNA molecules for quantitative, reproducible TCR counting. Via MiXCR, TCRdb re-called the RACE reads, giving one row per CDR3 protein. The sample lists 110,000 or so distinct CDR3 sequences, nearly 35% seen once, with 2.5% to 3% in the top ten. Trimming at V came to 7 bases and at J to 0 bases, leaving 6 bases not matched to a gene. The germline gives CDR1 SQVTM, CDR2 ANQGSEA. CDR3 length equals 15 residues.

The chain recombines TRBV29-1 with TRBJ2-2; 9 positions match TRBD1. This sequence was found in a man aged 40-49 years with alopecia areata. Some clones in this sample may be carry-over from other donors' samples. This material consisted of whole blood, taken in connection with sensitization to the hapten diphenylcyclopropenone (DPC). The CDR3 here is CSALDRGANTGELFF. The CDR3 region has the DNA TGCAGCGCCCTGGACAGGGGTGCGAACACCGGGGAGCTGTTTTTT.